Below, one T cell receptor beta chain is given with its context. This record belongs to a study of graft-versus-host responses after intestinal transplantation. Study-wide background: Every transplant recipient was induced with anti-thymocyte globulin, then maintained on tacrolimus and steroids for about 3 years.

Germline V gives CDR1 SGDLS, CDR2 YYNGEE. Trimming left V 3 bases short and J 7 bases short, with 17 bases between. The CDR3 totals 14 residues. Profiled with immunoSEQ multiplex PCR; TCRdb holds only in-frame clones, not every one. The repertoire holds 30,000 to 40,000 clones, with 83% as singletons. J is TRBJ2-7 and V is TRBV9; the D gene is possibly TRBD2 (5 bases). Specimen: PBMCs, collected approximately 1,000 days after transplant. The receptor was derived from a human patient who received an intestinal transplant, so some T cells may come from the graft donor. In nucleotides, the CDR3 is TGTGCCAGCAGCGGAGGGCCCAGCCCAAGGGAGCAGTACTTC. As protein: CASSGGPSPREQYF.